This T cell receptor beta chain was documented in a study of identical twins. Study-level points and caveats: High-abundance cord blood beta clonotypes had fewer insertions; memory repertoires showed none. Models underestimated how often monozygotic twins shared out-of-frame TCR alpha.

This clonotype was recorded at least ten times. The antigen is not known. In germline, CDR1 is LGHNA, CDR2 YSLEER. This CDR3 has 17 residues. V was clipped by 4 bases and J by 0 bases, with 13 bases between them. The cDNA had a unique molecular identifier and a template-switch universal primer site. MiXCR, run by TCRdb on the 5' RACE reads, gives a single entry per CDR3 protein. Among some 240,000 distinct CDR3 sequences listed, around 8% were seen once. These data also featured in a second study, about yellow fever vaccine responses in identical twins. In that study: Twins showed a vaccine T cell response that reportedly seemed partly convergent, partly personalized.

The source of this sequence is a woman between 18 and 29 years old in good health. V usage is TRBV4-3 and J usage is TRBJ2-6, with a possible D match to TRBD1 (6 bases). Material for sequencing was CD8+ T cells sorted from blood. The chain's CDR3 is CASSPGQSSSGANVLTF. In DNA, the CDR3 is TGCGCCAGCAGCCCCGGACAGAGCAGCTCTGGGGCCAACGTCCTGACTTTC.